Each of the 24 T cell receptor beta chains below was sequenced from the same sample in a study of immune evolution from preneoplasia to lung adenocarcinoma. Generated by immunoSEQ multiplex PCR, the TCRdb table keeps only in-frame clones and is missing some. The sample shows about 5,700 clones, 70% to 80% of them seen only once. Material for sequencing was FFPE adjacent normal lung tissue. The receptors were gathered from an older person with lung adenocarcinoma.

This chain's CDR3 is CASSLDGTNTEAFF. The CDR3 bases are TGCGCCAGCAGCTTAGACGGGACTAACACTGAAGCTTTCTTT. The J gene is TRBJ1-1, the V gene TRBV5-1; TRBD1 is a possible D gene (5 bases). Trimming cost V 2 bases and J 2 bases, with 10 bases left between them. Looked up from germline, CDR1 is SGHRS and CDR2 is YFSETQ. The CDR3 runs 14 residues.

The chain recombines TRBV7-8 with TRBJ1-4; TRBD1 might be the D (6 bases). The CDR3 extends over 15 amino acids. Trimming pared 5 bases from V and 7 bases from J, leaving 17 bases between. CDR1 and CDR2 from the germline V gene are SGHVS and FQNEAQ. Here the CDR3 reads CASSRRGGQAEKLFF. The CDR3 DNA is TGTGCCAGCAGCCGCCGGGGGGGGCAGGCTGAAAAACTGTTTTTT.

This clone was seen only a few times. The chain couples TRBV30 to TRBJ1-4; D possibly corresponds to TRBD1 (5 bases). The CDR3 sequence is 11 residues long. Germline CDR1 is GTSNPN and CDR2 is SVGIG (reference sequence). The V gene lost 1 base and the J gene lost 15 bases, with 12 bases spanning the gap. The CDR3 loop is CAWSAGGELFF. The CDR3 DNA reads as TGTGCCTGGAGTGCTGGGGGAGAATTGTTTTTT. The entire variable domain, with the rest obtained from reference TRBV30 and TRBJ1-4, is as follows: SQTIHQWPATLVQPVGSPLSLECTVEGTSNPNLYWYRQAAGRGLQLLFYSVGIGQISSEVPQNLSASRPQDRQFILSSKKLLLSDSGFYLCAWSAGGELFFGSGTQLSVL.

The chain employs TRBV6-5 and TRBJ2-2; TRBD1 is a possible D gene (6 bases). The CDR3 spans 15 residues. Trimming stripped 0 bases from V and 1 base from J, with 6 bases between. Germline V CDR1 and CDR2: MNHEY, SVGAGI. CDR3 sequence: CASSYSTGNTGELFF. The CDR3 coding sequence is TGTGCCAGCAGTTACTCGACAGGGAACACCGGGGAGCTGTTTTTT.

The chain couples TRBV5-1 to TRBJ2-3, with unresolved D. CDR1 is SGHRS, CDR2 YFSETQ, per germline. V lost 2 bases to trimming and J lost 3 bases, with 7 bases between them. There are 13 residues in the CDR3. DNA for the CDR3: TGCGCCAGCAGCTTAGGAAGGACAGATACGCAGTATTTT. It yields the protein CASSLGRTDTQYF.

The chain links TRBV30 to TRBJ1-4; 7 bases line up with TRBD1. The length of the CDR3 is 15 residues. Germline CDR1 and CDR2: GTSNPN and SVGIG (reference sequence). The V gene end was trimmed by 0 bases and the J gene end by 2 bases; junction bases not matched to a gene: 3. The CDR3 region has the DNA TGTGCCTGGAGTGTCATACAGGGGACTAATGAAAAACTGTTTTTT. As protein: CAWSVIQGTNEKLFF.

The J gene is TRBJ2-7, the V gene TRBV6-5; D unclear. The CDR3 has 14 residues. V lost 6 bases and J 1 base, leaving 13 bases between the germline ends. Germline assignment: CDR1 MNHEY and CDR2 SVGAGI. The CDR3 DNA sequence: TGTGCCAGCAGCCGAGGTTCAAGGTCCTACGAGCAGTACTTC. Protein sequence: CASSRGSRSYEQYF.

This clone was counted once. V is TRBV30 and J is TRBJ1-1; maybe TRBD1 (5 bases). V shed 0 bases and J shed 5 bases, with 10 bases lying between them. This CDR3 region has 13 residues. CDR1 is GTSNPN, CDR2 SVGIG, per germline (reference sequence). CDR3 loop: CAWSVRGGTEAFF. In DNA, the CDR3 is TGTGCCTGGAGTGTACGCGGGGGGACTGAAGCTTTCTTT.

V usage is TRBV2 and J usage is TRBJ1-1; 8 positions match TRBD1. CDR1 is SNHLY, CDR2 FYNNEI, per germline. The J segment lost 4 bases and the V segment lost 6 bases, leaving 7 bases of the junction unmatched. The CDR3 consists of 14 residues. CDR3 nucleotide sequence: TGTGCCAGCAGCGTGGACAGGGCTATCACTGAAGCTTTCTTT. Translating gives CASSVDRAITEAFF.

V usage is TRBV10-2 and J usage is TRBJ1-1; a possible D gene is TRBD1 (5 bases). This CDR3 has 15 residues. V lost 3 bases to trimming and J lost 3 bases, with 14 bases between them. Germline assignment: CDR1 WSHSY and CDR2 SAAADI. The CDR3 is CASSDWGGTDTEAFF. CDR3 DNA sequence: TGCGCCAGCAGTGATTGGGGCGGTACGGACACTGAAGCTTTCTTT.

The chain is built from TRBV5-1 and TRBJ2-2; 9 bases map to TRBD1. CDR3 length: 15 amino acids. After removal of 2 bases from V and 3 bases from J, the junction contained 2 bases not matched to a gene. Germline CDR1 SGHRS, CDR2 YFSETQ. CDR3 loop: CASSLQGADTGELFF. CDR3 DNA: TGCGCCAGCAGCTTACAGGGGGCCGACACCGGGGAGCTGTTTTTT.

The CDR3 sequence: CASSLGQVFNEKLFF. CDR3 DNA sequence: TGTGCCAGCAGCTTAGGCCAGGTCTTTAATGAAAAACTGTTTTTT. The V and J genes are TRBV7-9 and TRBJ1-4; no reliable D call. The CDR3 loop spans 15 amino acids. Trimming took off 1 base at V and 4 bases at J, with 10 bases between the two ends. From germline, CDR1 is SEHNR and CDR2 FQNEAQ (reference sequence). The variable domain in full, completed from reference TRBV7-9 and TRBJ1-4, reads DTGVSQNPRHKITKRGQNVTFRCDPISEHNRLYWYRQTLGQGPEFLTYFQNEAQLEKSRLLSDRFSAERPKGSFSTLEIQRTEQGDSAMYLCASSLGQVFNEKLFFGSGTQLSVL.

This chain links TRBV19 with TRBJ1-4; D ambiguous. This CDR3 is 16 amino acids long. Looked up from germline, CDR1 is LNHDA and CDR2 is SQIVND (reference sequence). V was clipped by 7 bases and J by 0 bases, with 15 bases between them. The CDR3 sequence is CASMFTGSATNEKLFF. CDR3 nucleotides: TGTGCCAGTATGTTCACGGGTTCGGCAACTAATGAAAAACTGTTTTTT.

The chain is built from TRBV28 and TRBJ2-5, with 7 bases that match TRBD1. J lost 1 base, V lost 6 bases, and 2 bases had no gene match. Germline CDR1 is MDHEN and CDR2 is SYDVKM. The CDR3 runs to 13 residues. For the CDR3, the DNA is TGTGCCAGCAGACAGGGGCCCCAAGAGACCCAGTACTTC. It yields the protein CASRQGPQETQYF. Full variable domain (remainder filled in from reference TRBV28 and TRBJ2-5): DVKVTQSSRYLVKRTGEKVFLECVQDMDHENMFWYRQDPGLGLRLIYFSYDVKMKEKGDIPEGYSVSREKKERFSLILESASTNQTSMYLCASRQGPQETQYFGPGTRLLVL.

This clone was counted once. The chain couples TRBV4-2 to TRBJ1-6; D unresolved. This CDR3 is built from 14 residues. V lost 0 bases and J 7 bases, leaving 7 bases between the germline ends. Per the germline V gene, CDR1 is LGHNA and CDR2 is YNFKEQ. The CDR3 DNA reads TGTGCCAGCAGCCAAGATATACTGAATTCACCCCTCCACTTT. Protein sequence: CASSQDILNSPLHF.

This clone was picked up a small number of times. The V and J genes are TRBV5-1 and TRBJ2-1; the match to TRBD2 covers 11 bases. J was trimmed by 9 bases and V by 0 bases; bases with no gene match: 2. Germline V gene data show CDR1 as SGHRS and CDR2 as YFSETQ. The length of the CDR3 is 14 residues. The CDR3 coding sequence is TGCGCCAGCAGCTTGGGACTAGCGGGAACTGAGCAGTTCTTC. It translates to CASSLGLAGTEQFF.

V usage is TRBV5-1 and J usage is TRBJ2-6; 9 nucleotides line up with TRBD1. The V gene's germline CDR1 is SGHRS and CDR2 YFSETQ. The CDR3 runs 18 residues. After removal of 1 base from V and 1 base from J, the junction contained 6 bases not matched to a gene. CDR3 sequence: CASSLSGTGLSGANVLTF. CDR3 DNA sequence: TGCGCCAGCAGCTTGTCCGGGACAGGGTTGTCTGGGGCCAACGTCCTGACTTTC.

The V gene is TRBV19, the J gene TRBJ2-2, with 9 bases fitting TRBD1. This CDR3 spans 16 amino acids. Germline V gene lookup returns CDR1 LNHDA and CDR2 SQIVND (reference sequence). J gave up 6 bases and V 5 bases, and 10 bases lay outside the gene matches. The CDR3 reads CASSLQGAIGAGELFF. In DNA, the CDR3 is TGTGCCAGTAGTCTACAGGGGGCAATAGGGGCCGGGGAGCTGTTTTTT.

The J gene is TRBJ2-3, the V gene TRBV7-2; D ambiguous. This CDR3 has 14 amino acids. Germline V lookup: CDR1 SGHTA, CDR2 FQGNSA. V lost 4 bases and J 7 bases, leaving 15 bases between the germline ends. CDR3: CASSYGPLVNTQYF. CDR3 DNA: TGTGCCAGCAGCTACGGACCCCTAGTAAATACGCAGTATTTT.

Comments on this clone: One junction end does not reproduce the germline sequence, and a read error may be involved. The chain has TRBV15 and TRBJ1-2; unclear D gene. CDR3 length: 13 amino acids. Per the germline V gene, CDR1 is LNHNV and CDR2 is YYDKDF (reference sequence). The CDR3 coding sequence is TGTGCCACCAGCAGAGTGGGGATCTATGGCTACACCTTT. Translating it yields CATSRVGIYGYTF.

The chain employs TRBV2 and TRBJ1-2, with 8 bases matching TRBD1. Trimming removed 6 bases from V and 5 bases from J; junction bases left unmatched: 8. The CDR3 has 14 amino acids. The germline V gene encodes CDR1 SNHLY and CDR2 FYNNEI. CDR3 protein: CASRVDRVDYGYTF. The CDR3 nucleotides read TGTGCCAGCAGGGTGGACAGGGTTGATTATGGCTACACCTTC.

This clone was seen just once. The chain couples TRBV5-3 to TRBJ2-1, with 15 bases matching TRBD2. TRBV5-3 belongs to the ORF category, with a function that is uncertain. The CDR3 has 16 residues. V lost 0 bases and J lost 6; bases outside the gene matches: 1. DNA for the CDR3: TGTGCCAGAAGCTTGGCGGGACTAGCGGGAGGCAATGAGCAGTTCTTC. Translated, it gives CARSLAGLAGGNEQFF.

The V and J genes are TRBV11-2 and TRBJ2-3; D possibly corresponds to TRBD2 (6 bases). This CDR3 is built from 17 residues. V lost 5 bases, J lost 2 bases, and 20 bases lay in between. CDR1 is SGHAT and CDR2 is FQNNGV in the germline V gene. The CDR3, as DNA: TGTGCCAGCAGCACAAAGACCCAACTAGCTGTCACAGATACGCAGTATTTT. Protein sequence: CASSTKTQLAVTDTQYF.

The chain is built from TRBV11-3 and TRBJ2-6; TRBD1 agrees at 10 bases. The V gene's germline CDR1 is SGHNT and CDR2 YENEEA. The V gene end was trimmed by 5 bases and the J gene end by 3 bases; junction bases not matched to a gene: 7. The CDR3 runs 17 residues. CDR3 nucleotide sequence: TGTGCCAGCAGCCTGGGACAGGGGACGGGTGGGGCCAACGTCCTGACTTTC. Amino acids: CASSLGQGTGGANVLTF.